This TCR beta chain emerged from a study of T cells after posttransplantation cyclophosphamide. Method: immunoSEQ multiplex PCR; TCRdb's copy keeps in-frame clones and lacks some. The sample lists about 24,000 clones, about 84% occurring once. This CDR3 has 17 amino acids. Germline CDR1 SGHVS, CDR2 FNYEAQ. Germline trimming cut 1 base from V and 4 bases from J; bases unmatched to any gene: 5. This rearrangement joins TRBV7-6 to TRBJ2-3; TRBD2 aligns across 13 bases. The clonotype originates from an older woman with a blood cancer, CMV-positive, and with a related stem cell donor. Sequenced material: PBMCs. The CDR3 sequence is CASSLDVGLAGADTQYF. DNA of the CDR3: TGTGCCAGCAGCTTAGATGTCGGACTAGCGGGAGCAGATACGCAGTATTTT.